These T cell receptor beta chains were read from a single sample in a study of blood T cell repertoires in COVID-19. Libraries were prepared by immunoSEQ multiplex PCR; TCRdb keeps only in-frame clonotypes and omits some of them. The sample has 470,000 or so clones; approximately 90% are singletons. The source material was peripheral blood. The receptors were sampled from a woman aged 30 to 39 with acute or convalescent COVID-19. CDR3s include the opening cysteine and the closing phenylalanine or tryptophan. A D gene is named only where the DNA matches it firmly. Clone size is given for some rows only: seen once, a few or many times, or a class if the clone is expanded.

TGTGCCAGCAGCCCCCAGGGGAACTATGGCTACACCTTC	CASSPQGNYGYTF	TRBV6-5	TRBJ1-2	NA	NA
TGTGCCACCAGTAACGCAGGGGGAAACAATCAGCCCCAGCATTTT	CATSNAGGNNQPQHF	TRBV24-1	TRBJ1-5	TRBD1	NA
TGTGCCAGCAGTTTCTGGTACTACTACACCTTC	CASSFWYYYTF	TRBV12-3/TRBV12-4	TRBJ1-2	NA	once
TGCGCCAGCAGCCCACCGGGACAGGCAAACTATGGCTACACCTTC	CASSPPGQANYGYTF	TRBV4-1	TRBJ1-2	TRBD1	NA
TGTGCCAGCAGCCTAGCGGGGGGGGATACGCAGTATTTT	CASSLAGGDTQYF	TRBV14	TRBJ2-3	TRBD2	once
TGTGCCACCAGTGAAACAGGGTTTCAGCCCCAGCATTTT	CATSETGFQPQHF	TRBV24-1	TRBJ1-5	NA	few
TGCAGCGTGGAGGATGGTGCTGAAGCTTTCTTT	CSVEDGAEAFF	TRBV29-1	TRBJ1-1	NA	NA
TGTGCCACCAGCACTACAGGGGGCGTTCACACCGGGGAGCTGTTTTTT	CATSTTGGVHTGELFF	TRBV15	TRBJ2-2	TRBD1	NA
TGTGCCAGCAGTGTCCTCTCCGTCGGGTATGGCTACACCTTC	CASSVLSVGYGYTF	TRBV2	TRBJ1-2	NA	NA
TGTGCCAGCAGTTTATTAAGGGAGGCCATGTCATTTCGCACAGATACGCAGTATTTT	CASSLLREAMSFRTDTQYF	TRBV28	TRBJ2-3	NA	NA
TGTGCCAGCAGCTTACTGGGGGGGAGGGAAGATACGCAGTATTTT	CASSLLGGREDTQYF	TRBV7-2	TRBJ2-3	TRBD2	NA
TGTGCCAGCGATCGCAATAGGGCGGACAGGGTAGATGAGGGTACTGAAGCTTTCTTT	CASDRNRADRVDEGTEAFF	TRBV3-1/TRBV3-2	TRBJ1-1	TRBD1	NA
TGTGCCAGCAGTTGGGACACTGGCTCTGAAGCTTTCTTT	CASSWDTGSEAFF	TRBV6-4	TRBJ1-1	NA	NA
TGTGCCAGCAGTTTTCTACGTTTCTCCGGCGGGAAGGGGTTAGAGCAGTACTTC	CASSFLRFSGGKGLEQYF	TRBV27	TRBJ2-7	NA	NA
TGTGCCTGGAATACAGGGGGAGGCTACACCTTC	CAWNTGGGYTF	TRBV30	TRBJ1-2	TRBD1	once
TGCGCCAGCAGCCACCGCGGACTAGCGGGGGAAGAGACCCAGTACTTC	CASSHRGLAGEETQYF	TRBV4-1	TRBJ2-5	TRBD2	NA
TGTGCCAGCAGCGCGCGGGACAGGGGATCCACTGAAGCTTTCTTT	CASSARDRGSTEAFF	TRBV7-9	TRBJ1-1	TRBD1	NA
TGTGCCAGCAGTGAGGGACAGGGAAACTATGGCTACACCTTC	CASSEGQGNYGYTF	TRBV2	TRBJ1-2	TRBD1	NA
TGTGCCAGCAGCTTAACCCAGGGGACCTACAATGAGCAGTTCTTC	CASSLTQGTYNEQFF	TRBV7-3	TRBJ2-1	NA	NA
TGTGCCAGCAGCCCTGCAGGGGGAACGGGCAATGAGCAGTTCTTC	CASSPAGGTGNEQFF	TRBV11-3	TRBJ2-1	TRBD1	NA
TGTGCCAGCAGTGAGGAGGGAAGGTCCTATAATTCACCCCTCCACTTT	CASSEEGRSYNSPLHF	TRBV2	TRBJ1-6	NA	NA
TGTGCCAGCAGCCAAGGCGCCAGCGGGGGGGCCTCGGTGCCAGATACGCAGTATTTT	CASSQGASGGASVPDTQYF	TRBV4-2	TRBJ2-3	TRBD2	NA
TGTGCCAGCAGTTCCTCCCCCGGGACAGGGGGCTTGTACTTC	CASSSSPGTGGLYF	TRBV28	TRBJ2-7	TRBD1	NA
TGTGCCAGCACCGCGGTTGACAGTCATAATTCACCCCTCCACTTT	CASTAVDSHNSPLHF	TRBV28	TRBJ1-6	NA	NA
TGTGCCAGCTCACCTTTCGGGTTGAGTCAACGGGGCAATGAGCAGTTCTTC	CASSPFGLSQRGNEQFF	TRBV18	TRBJ2-1	NA	NA
TGTGCCAGCAGCCCCGGACAGGGCTACGAGCAGTACTTC	CASSPGQGYEQYF	TRBV7-3	TRBJ2-7	TRBD1	NA
TGCAGCGGTGCCCGCGGGGGGGCTGGGGAGACCCAGTACTTC	CSGARGGAGETQYF	TRBV29-1	TRBJ2-5	TRBD2	NA
TGTGCCAGCAGTTTACTAGCGGGGCCAAGCTCCTACAATGAGCAGTTCTTC	CASSLLAGPSSYNEQFF	TRBV2	TRBJ2-1	TRBD2	NA
TGTGCCAGCAGCTTGGGGGGATCCTACGAGCAGTACTTC	CASSLGGSYEQYF	TRBV13	TRBJ2-7	NA	NA
TGTGCCACCAGCGACTACAGGGAGAACACTGAAGCTTTCTTT	CATSDYRENTEAFF	TRBV15	TRBJ1-1	NA	NA
TGTGCCAGCAGAACTCCTTCTAGCGGGGGGGTATCCTACGAGCAGTACTTC	CASRTPSSGGVSYEQYF	TRBV2	TRBJ2-7	TRBD2	NA
TGCAGCGTTGACCAAGCCGGGAGGAAGGAGCAGTTCTTC	CSVDQAGRKEQFF	TRBV29-1	TRBJ2-1	TRBD2	NA
TGTGCCAGCAGCTTAGGCCCACAGAGTGAAGCTTTCTTT	CASSLGPQSEAFF	TRBV7-6	TRBJ1-1	NA	NA
TGTGCCAGCTCACCATACAGGGGGAATGAGCAGTTCTTC	CASSPYRGNEQFF	TRBV18	TRBJ2-1	TRBD1	once
TGTGCCACCAGCAGAGTGGCGGGGGGCGGGGAGACCCAGTACTTC	CATSRVAGGGETQYF	TRBV15	TRBJ2-5	TRBD2	NA
TGTGCCACCAGTGATGCGACAGGGGCTCGGGGTGGCTACACCTTC	CATSDATGARGGYTF	TRBV24-1	TRBJ1-2	TRBD1	NA
TGTGCCAGTAGGCAGGGAACCACCGGGGAGCTGTTTTTT	CASRQGTTGELFF	TRBV19	TRBJ2-2	NA	NA
TGTGCCAGCAGTGAGAGGTTACCTAGCACAGATACGCAGTATTTT	CASSERLPSTDTQYF	TRBV2	TRBJ2-3	NA	NA
TGCGCCAGCAGCGTTACCGGGACAGGGCACACTGAAGCTTTCTTT	CASSVTGTGHTEAFF	TRBV5-1	TRBJ1-1	TRBD1	NA
TGTGCCAGCAGCATCGGCAGGGACTACGAGCAGTACTTC	CASSIGRDYEQYF	TRBV6-5	TRBJ2-7	NA	NA
TGTGCCAGCAGCCCCGGTAGGGCGGGGGGGCGAACCTACAATGAGCAGTTCTTC	CASSPGRAGGRTYNEQFF	TRBV28	TRBJ2-1	TRBD2	NA
TGCGCCAGCAGCGGCCTCTCTGGAAACACCATATATTTT	CASSGLSGNTIYF	TRBV5-1	TRBJ1-3	NA	few
TGTGCCAGCAGCTTAGCGGGCTCAGTATACACTGAAGCTTTCTTT	CASSLAGSVYTEAFF	TRBV7-6	TRBJ1-1	NA	NA
TGTGCCAGCAGCTTAGCGAGATGGCGGGGCTCTGGGGCCAACGTCCTGACTTTC	CASSLARWRGSGANVLTF	TRBV7-6	TRBJ2-6	NA	NA
TGTGCCAGCAGTTATCGTCCTTACGAGCAGTACTTC	CASSYRPYEQYF	TRBV12-3/TRBV12-4	TRBJ2-7	NA	NA
TGTGCCAGCAGCTTATTCGAGGGACAGGCCTACGAGCAGTACTTC	CASSLFEGQAYEQYF	TRBV7-2	TRBJ2-7	TRBD1	NA
TGTGCCAGCAGCTTGTTTTTTAGGGGTACTGGGGCCAACGTCCTGACTTTC	CASSLFFRGTGANVLTF	TRBV5-5	TRBJ2-6	NA	NA
TGTGCCACCAGTGGAGGGGGCAGCAATCAGCCCCAGCATTTT	CATSGGGSNQPQHF	TRBV24-1	TRBJ1-5	TRBD1	NA
TGTGCCACCAGTGACCCGAGGGGGATAGGGGAAAAACTGTTTTTT	CATSDPRGIGEKLFF	TRBV24-1	TRBJ1-4	NA	NA